The clone carrying this TCR beta chain was observed a few times. The antigen is undetermined. The entry originates in a study of blood T cells in healthy people across ages. Study conclusions and caveats: TCR beta diversity tracked closely with naive T cell percentage.

Combining a sample-barcoded 5' primer with a J-beta primer mix, a second PCR ran for roughly 7 to 11 cycles. TCRdb passed the 5' RACE reads through MiXCR, listing each CDR3 protein once. The table lists 700,000 to 900,000 distinct CDR3 sequences, 20% to 30% of them singletons. The germline V gene has CDR1 MNHEY and CDR2 SVGAGI. V lost 8 bases and J lost 6; bases outside the gene matches: 1. This CDR3 spans 12 amino acids. This sample also belongs to another study, concerning T cells of mothers and their children. From that paper: Unrelated mother-child pairs always had slightly, but never significantly, lower normalized overlap than related pairs.

Sequenced sample: blood. This TCR was sampled from a boy younger than 18 in good health. The chain has TRBV6-5 and TRBJ1-5; 10 bases fit TRBD1. CDR3 nucleotide sequence: TGTGCCAGCTGGGACAGGGGTCAGCCCCAGCATTTT. This translates into CASWDRGQPQHF.